This TCR beta chain was sequenced during a study of shared clonotypes between healthy human individuals. Across the whole study: Per-donor plates numbered three CD4 naive, three CD4 memory, two CD8 naive and one CD8 memory.

Naive CD4+ cells were CD45RA-selected; the remaining cells were memory. Sequenced by immunoSEQ multiplex PCR; TCRdb stores in-frame clones only, minus some. The sample consists of some 2.3 million clones, 93% of them appearing once. Germline CDR1 and CDR2: SGHRS and YFSETQ. This CDR3 region has 15 residues. Trimming cost V 4 bases and J 6 bases; bases outside gene matches: 8. The chain is built from TRBV5-1 and TRBJ2-3; 10 bases map to TRBD2. This receptor was obtained from a man aged 18 to 30 in good health. Some clones in this sample may be carry-over from other donors' samples. The material sequenced was naive CD4+ T cells from PBMCs. Subset: CD45RA+ positively selected. The CDR3 sequence: CASSPLAGSGDTQYF. The CDR3 DNA is TGCGCCAGCAGCCCACTAGCGGGGTCCGGGGATACGCAGTATTTT.